This entry concerns a single T cell receptor beta chain. It lacks a known antigen. No much larger clone exists at a distance of one base, and base qualities are not known. Another Seattle source contributed samples from volunteer blood donors who had recovered from COVID-19. Collaborating institutions collected whole blood in K2EDTA tubes following their own protocols. For TCRbeta analysis, collaborators shipped samples as frozen whole blood, isolated PBMCs, or DNA extracted from either of those sample types. These data originate in a study of blood T cell repertoires in COVID-19 (dated by TCRdb to about 2020). As for the study more broadly: Samples from collaborators originated in the United States, Italy and Spain and spanned both the acute and convalescent phases of COVID-19. The material from the prospective study consisted of cDNA or gDNA derived from T cells, B-cell-depleted T cells, or PBMCs. The dataset comprised deeply sampled blood TCRbeta repertoires from subjects exposed to, actively infected with, or recovered from COVID-19. The repertoires were made available in a free public database intended to serve as a resource for research on the immune response to SARS-CoV-2. Samples came from the ongoing ImmuneRACE study (first 160 participants) plus 1,254 subjects from 6 global collaborators. The sample metadata nearly always contained a de-identified subject ID, COVID-19 status, age in years and sex. Where available, HLA class I and class II types were taken from metadata supplied by the sample provider and were not determined by assay-based typing. The study at large found these results: How much clinical and demographic metadata was included differed by source and by participant, and the metadata was provided uncurated.

TCRbeta CDR3 regions were amplified from genomic DNA using the immunoSEQ Assay, a bias-controlled multiplex PCR. From the authors' description of their analysis: The number of nucleated cells in each sample was estimated by amplification of reference gene primers within the assay. To quantify the absolute abundance of each unique TCRbeta CDR3 rearrangement, sequence reads were collapsed and filtered. For each sample, productive Simpson clonality was calculated as the square root of Simpson's diversity index over productive rearrangements. In its TCRdb copy, this immuneACCESS table keeps in-frame sequences only and misses some clones. Where compared with another copy, unresolved V genes explain less than half of these, and the others have no known cause. That table gives V, J and clone size, and the DNA gave D and trimming. For this sample there are 150,000 to 200,000 clones; approximately 90% appear just once. The ten largest account for around 2.1% of the sample.

In the germline V gene (reference sequence), CDR1 corresponds to MNHNY and CDR2 to SVGAGI. Trimming at the junction amounts to 2 bases on V and 0 bases on J, and the germline ends lie 7 bases apart. The CDR3 measures 14 amino acids from cysteine to phenylalanine. The sequence is cut down to CDR3 DNA, 42 bases in frame from base 1. The receptor was derived from a middle-aged man who had recovered from COVID-19. The chain joins TRBV6-6 to TRBJ1-1; no D gene is confidently identified. The sequencing sample was made of peripheral blood. The CDR3 reads CASSYESLNTEAFF. The nucleotide sequence is TGTGCCAGCAGTTACGAGAGTCTGAACACTGAAGCTTTCTTT.